This T cell receptor (beta chain) was found in a study of T cell clonality in common variable immunodeficiency. Study results and caveats: T cell subpopulation sequencing would be needed to explain CVID clonality. Reportedly, TCR beta sequences from common variable immunodeficiency showed fewer deletions and N-nucleotide insertions. CVID subjects showed higher TCRbeta clonality than healthy controls.

The CDR3 runs to 12 residues. V shed 3 bases and J shed 6 bases, with 11 bases lying between them. Per the germline V gene, CDR1 is DFQATT and CDR2 is SNEGSKA (reference sequence). Sequencing used immunoSEQ multiplex PCR; TCRdb keeps in-frame clones, though not all of them. This sample comprises 30,000 to 40,000 clones, none seen once only. The sample holds many counts of this clone. Its antigen is as yet unknown. Coverage ceases 3 residues before the CDR3 finishes, and the germline J gene fills in the end. The clonotype comes from a person aged 18 to 75 in good health. The specimen was peripheral blood mononuclear cells. The rearrangement links TRBV20-1 to TRBJ2-5; the D gene is possibly TRBD2 (7 bases). Partial CDR3 DNA: TGCAGTGCTAGCGGGGGGCTTAAGACC. Translating gives CSASGGLKT. The full CDR3 protein reads CSASGGLKTQYF.